The 2 T cell receptor beta chains given below trace back to one sample, sequenced in a study of blood T cell repertoires in COVID-19. Here immunoSEQ multiplex PCR was the method, and the copy in TCRdb shows in-frame clones only, minus some. The repertoire holds 100,000 or so clones, with approximately 92% as singletons. The sequenced material came from peripheral blood. The receptor set was obtained from a woman in her fifties or sixties with active COVID-19.

The rearrangement joins TRBV4-1 to TRBJ2-1; D is possibly TRBD2 (5 bases). The CDR3 has 14 residues. Germline values: CDR1 MGHRA, CDR2 YSYEKL. Trimming shortened V by 0 bases and J by 12 bases, and 15 bases separated the two germline ends. CDR3 nucleotides: TGCGCCAGCAGCCAAGAGACGGCACCTCGGGGGCAGTTCTTC. Translated, it gives CASSQETAPRGQFF.

The V gene is TRBV25-1, the J gene TRBJ2-6, with D perhaps matching TRBD1 (6 bases). Germline CDR1 and CDR2: MGHDK and SYGVNS. CDR3 length: 16 amino acids. The V gene lost 4 bases and the J gene lost 0 bases, with 10 bases spanning the gap. CDR3 in amino acids: CASSGGQISGANVLTF. The CDR3 region has the DNA TGTGCCAGCAGTGGGGGACAAATCTCTGGGGCCAACGTCCTGACTTTC.